These 9 T cell receptor beta chains originate from one sample sequenced in a study of blood T cell repertoires in COVID-19. Data came from immunoSEQ multiplex PCR; TCRdb stores just in-frame clones and leaves some out. The data show approximately 300,000 clones, 75% to 95% seen once. The material sequenced was peripheral blood. These receptors originate from a woman aged 25 to 39 with COVID-19, enrolled during active disease.

The chain is built from TRBV2 and TRBJ1-3; D uncertain. Germline CDR1 SNHLY, CDR2 FYNNEI. This CDR3 contains 15 residues. V lost 6 bases and J 0 bases, leaving 12 bases between the germline ends. The CDR3 DNA follows: TGTGCCAGCAGGGTCGAAGGGAGCTCTGGAAACACCATATATTTT. Its protein product is CASRVEGSSGNTIYF. Looking up the rest from reference TRBV2 and TRBJ1-3 gives the full variable domain: EPEVTQTPSHQVTQMGQEVILRCVPISNHLYFYWYRQILGQKVEFLVSFYNNEISEKSEIFDDQFSVERPDGSNFTLKIRSTKLEDSAMYFCASRVEGSSGNTIYFGEGSWLTVV.

This clone was observed once. V is TRBV27 and J is TRBJ1-4, with D perhaps TRBD1 (6 bases). Germline V lookup: CDR1 MNHEY, CDR2 SMNVEV (reference sequence). CDR3 size: 15 residues. The V and J ends lost 5 bases and 5 bases respectively, with 15 bases between them. CDR3: CASSNLGGGNEKLFF. The DNA of the CDR3 is TGTGCCAGCAGTAACCTAGGGGGGGGGAATGAAAAACTGTTTTTT.

The chain employs TRBV27 and TRBJ2-1; D is possibly TRBD1 (5 bases). The CDR3 totals 15 residues. Germline assignment: CDR1 MNHEY and CDR2 SMNVEV (reference sequence). V was shortened by 3 bases and J by 5 bases, with 14 bases between the two germline ends. This CDR3 reads CASSFRYTGDNEQFF. The CDR3 DNA follows: TGTGCCAGCAGTTTCCGGTATACAGGTGACAATGAGCAGTTCTTC.

This clone appeared once. This chain links TRBV28 with TRBJ2-7, with a possible D match to TRBD2 (6 bases). The CDR3 has 14 residues. CDR1 MDHEN and CDR2 SYDVKM come from the germline V gene. V shed 1 base and J shed 3 bases, with 10 bases lying between them. CDR3 nucleotides: TGTGCCAGCAGTTTATACTTAGCGGTCTACGAGCAGTACTTC. Its protein product is CASSLYLAVYEQYF. The entire variable domain, with the rest obtained from reference TRBV28 and TRBJ2-7, is as follows: DVKVTQSSRYLVKRTGEKVFLECVQDMDHENMFWYRQDPGLGLRLIYFSYDVKMKEKGDIPEGYSVSREKKERFSLILESASTNQTSMYLCASSLYLAVYEQYFGPGTRLTVT.

The chain employs TRBV7-3 and TRBJ2-2; tentatively, D is TRBD2 (5 bases). Germline CDR1 reads SGHTA; CDR2 reads FQGTGA. There are 16 residues in the CDR3. Trimming pared 5 bases from V and 1 base from J, leaving 14 bases between. CDR3 nucleotide sequence: TGTGCCAGCAGCCCCGTTAGAGCGGAGAACACCGGGGAGCTGTTTTTT. This translates into CASSPVRAENTGELFF. Based on the CDR3 plus reference TRBV7-3 and TRBJ2-2, the full variable domain is GAGVSQTPSNKVTEKGKYVELRCDPISGHTALYWYRQSLGQGPEFLIYFQGTGAADDSGLPNDRFFAVRPEGSVSTLKIQRTERGDSAVYLCASSPVRAENTGELFFGEGSRLTVL.

The CDR3 DNA follows: TGTGCCAGCAGCACACCGCGGGGCCGCTCCTACGAGCAGTACTTC. Its protein is CASSTPRGRSYEQYF. The chain uses TRBV6-5 and TRBJ2-7; D possibly corresponds to TRBD2 (6 bases). With 6 bases removed from V and 0 bases from J, the gap between germline ends came to 15 bases. The CDR3 is made up of 15 amino acids. Germline CDR1 and CDR2: MNHEY and SVGAGI.

The V gene is TRBV4-2, the J gene TRBJ1-3; unclear D gene. Trimming removed 4 bases at V and 1 base at J, with 14 bases between. The length of the CDR3 is 16 residues. Germline CDR1 is LGHNA and CDR2 is YNFKEQ. The CDR3 DNA sequence: TGTGCCAGCAGCCCCATGAATTCGGGGTCTGGAAACACCATATATTTT. It is translated as CASSPMNSGSGNTIYF.

The genes are TRBV18 and TRBJ1-3, with TRBD1 identical over 9 bases. The CDR3 spans 16 residues. With V trimmed by 5 bases and J by 2 bases, 7 bases remained unmatched. Per the germline V gene, CDR1 is KGHSH and CDR2 is LQKENI. CDR3 loop: CASSEQGAEAGNTIYF. DNA of the CDR3: TGTGCCAGCTCAGAACAGGGGGCCGAAGCTGGAAACACCATATATTTT.

This chain links TRBV7-2 with TRBJ2-1, with TRBD2 matching 16 bases. Trimming took 1 base from V and 16 from J; bases not matched to a gene: 10. Germline CDR1 is SGHTA and CDR2 is FQGNSA. This CDR3 has 16 amino acids. The CDR3 coding sequence is TGTGCCAGCAGCTTAGGAGGGACTAGCGGGAGGGGGGTCAGATTCTTC. It yields the protein CASSLGGTSGRGVRFF.